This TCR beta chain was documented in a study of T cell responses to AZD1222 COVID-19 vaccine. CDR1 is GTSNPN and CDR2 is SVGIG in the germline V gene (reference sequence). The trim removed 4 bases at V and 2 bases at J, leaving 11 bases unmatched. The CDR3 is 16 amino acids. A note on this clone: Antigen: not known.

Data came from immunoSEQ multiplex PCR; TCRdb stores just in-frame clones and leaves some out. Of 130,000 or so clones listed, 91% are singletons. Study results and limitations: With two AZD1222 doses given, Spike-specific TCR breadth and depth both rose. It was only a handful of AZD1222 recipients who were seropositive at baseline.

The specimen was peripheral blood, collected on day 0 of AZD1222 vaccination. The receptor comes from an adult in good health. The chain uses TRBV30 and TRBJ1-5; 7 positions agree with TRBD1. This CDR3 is CAWTPGGALGNQPQHF. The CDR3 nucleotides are TGTGCCTGGACCCCAGGGGGGGCACTCGGCAATCAGCCCCAGCATTTT. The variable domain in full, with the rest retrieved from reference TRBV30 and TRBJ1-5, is SQTIHQWPATLVQPVGSPLSLECTVEGTSNPNLYWYRQAAGRGLQLLFYSVGIGQISSEVPQNLSASRPQDRQFILSSKKLLLSDSGFYLCAWTPGGALGNQPQHFGDGTRLSIL.